This TCR beta chain was found in a study (TCRdb year 2016). For the study in its entirety: The origins of HIV persistence were investigated in individuals who naturally controlled HIV infection.

With regard to this clonotype: Its antigen is currently not known. Qualities for individual bases were not recorded, and no much larger clone is one base off.

Sequences GTSNPN (CDR1) and SVGIG (CDR2) are obtained from the germline V gene (reference sequence). From the cysteine through the phenylalanine, the CDR3 covers 12 amino acids. Of the read, only the CDR3 DNA is kept; its 36 bases are in frame from base 1. Trimming at the junction amounts to 2 bases on V and 1 base on J, and the germline ends lie 5 bases apart. The method behind the library was 5' RACE. TCRdb lists the instrument as Illumina HiSeq 2000. TCRdb cleaned the public reads at Q25 with fastp, built clones with MiXCR and kept in-frame beta chains. Records with the same CDR3 protein are collapsed into one entry carrying the most frequent genes and DNA. This sample gives 240 or so distinct CDR3 sequences in total; less than 25% of them show up just once. The ten largest clones represent 30% to 45% of the sample.

The chain uses TRBV30 and TRBJ2-5, with the identity of the D gene unclear. The clonotype comes from a male donor with HIV. Sequenced input: total memory T cells from blood PBMCs. The sample's cell subset or site label, in plain terms: transitional memory CD4+ T cells. The DNA is as follows: TGTGCCTGGAGTTATGGCCAAGAGACCCAGTACTTC. Its protein reads: CAWSYGQETQYF.